This TCR beta chain was recovered during a study of monozygotic twins with cystic fibrosis. The CDR3 totals 14 residues. Trimming stripped 4 bases from V and 1 base from J, with 10 bases between. Germline V lookup: CDR1 LGHNA, CDR2 YSLEER. Profiled with immunoSEQ multiplex PCR; TCRdb holds only in-frame clones, not every one. The sample lists roughly 14,000 clones, roughly 98% seen once, with around 0.41% in the top ten. Whole-study results and caveats: Median Simpson clonality of approximately 0.0091 suggested naive T cells predominated.

Turning to this clone: Its antigen is unidentified.

V usage is TRBV4-3 and J usage is TRBJ1-1, with D maybe TRBD1 (6 bases). Sequencing was carried out using blood. This clonotype was obtained from a girl aged 2-10 years with cystic fibrosis. As DNA, the CDR3 is TGCGCCAGCAGCCGAACACAGGGGAACACTGAAGCTTTCTTT. Translating gives CASSRTQGNTEAFF.